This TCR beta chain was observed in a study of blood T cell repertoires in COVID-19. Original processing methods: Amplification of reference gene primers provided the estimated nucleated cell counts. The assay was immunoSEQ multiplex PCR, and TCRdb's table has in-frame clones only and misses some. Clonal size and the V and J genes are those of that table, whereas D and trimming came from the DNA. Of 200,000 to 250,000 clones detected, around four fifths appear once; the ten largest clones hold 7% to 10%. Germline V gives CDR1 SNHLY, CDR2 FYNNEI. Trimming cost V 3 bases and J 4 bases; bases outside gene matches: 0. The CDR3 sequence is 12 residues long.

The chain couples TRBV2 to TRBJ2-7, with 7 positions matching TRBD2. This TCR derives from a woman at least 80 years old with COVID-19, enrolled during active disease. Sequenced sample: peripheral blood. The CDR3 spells CASSEGGYEQYF. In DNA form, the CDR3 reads TGTGCCAGCAGTGAGGGGGGGTACGAGCAGTACTTC.